Below are 17 T cell receptor beta chains sequenced from a single sample in a study of shared clonotypes between healthy human individuals. Sequenced by immunoSEQ multiplex PCR; TCRdb stores in-frame clones only, minus some. Of roughly 680,000 clones detected, 72% appear once; the ten largest clones hold more than 1.5%. The sequenced sample was memory CD4+ T cells sorted from blood. Subset here: CD45RA-negative fraction. Every receptor here comes from a young woman in good health.

V usage is TRBV19 and J usage is TRBJ1-2; D uncertain. The V end was cut by 8 bases, the J end by 3 bases, with 10 bases between. Germline CDR1 is LNHDA and CDR2 is SQIVND (reference sequence). The CDR3 runs to 12 residues. The DNA of the CDR3 is TGTGCCAGTGGTGTTTACGACTATGGCTACACCTTC. Residues: CASGVYDYGYTF. The entire variable domain, with the rest obtained from reference TRBV19 and TRBJ1-2, is as follows: DGGITQSPKYLFRKEGQNVTLSCEQNLNHDAMYWYRQDPGQGLRLIYYSQIVNDFQKGDIAEGYSVSREKKESFPLTVTSAQKNPTAFYLCASGVYDYGYTFGSGTRLTVV.

About this clone: The sample holds other DNA sequences that translate to the same CDR3. The chain joins TRBV5-1 to TRBJ2-5, with D maybe TRBD1 (5 bases). The CDR3 has 13 residues. V was pared by 2 bases and J by 5 bases, with 10 bases between. CDR1 and CDR2 (germline): SGHRS, YFSETQ. CDR3 residues: CASSLGAGETQYF. CDR3 DNA sequence: TGCGCCAGCAGCTTAGGAGCAGGGGAGACCCAGTACTTC.

This chain links TRBV4-1 with TRBJ2-2; D ambiguous. This CDR3 has 16 amino acids. Trimming removed 1 base at V and 3 bases at J, with 12 bases between. Germline CDR1 is MGHRA and CDR2 is YSYEKL. DNA of the CDR3: TGCGCCAGCAGCCAAGGAAACCCCGGACACACCGGGGAGCTGTTTTTT. It specifies CASSQGNPGHTGELFF.

This chain uses TRBV7-9 with TRBJ2-7; no clear D. Germline CDR1 SEHNR, CDR2 FQNEAQ (reference sequence). Trimming pared 4 bases from V and 5 bases from J, leaving 9 bases between. The CDR3 totals 12 residues. This CDR3 reads CASSSKHHEQYF. CDR3 in DNA: TGTGCCAGCAGCTCGAAGCATCACGAGCAGTACTTC.

Comment on this clone: This specimen includes other DNA sequences encoding the same CDR3. This chain joins TRBV10-3 and TRBJ2-5, with TRBD2 identical over 7 bases. Germline V gene sequence: CDR1 ENHRY, CDR2 SYGVKD. V shed 8 bases and J 5 bases; nucleotides not matched to a gene: 5. This CDR3 spans 12 amino acids. Here the CDR3 reads CAIGGEPETQYF. CDR3 DNA sequence: TGTGCCATCGGGGGGGAGCCGGAGACCCAGTACTTC.

The chain uses TRBV25-1 and TRBJ1-3, with D unclear. V lost 4 bases and J lost 0, with 10 bases in between. Germline CDR1 is MGHDK and CDR2 is SYGVNS. This CDR3 is built from 15 residues. CDR3 residues: CASSGTRASGNTIYF. CDR3 nucleotides: TGTGCCAGCAGTGGGACGCGTGCCTCTGGAAACACCATATATTTT.

This clone is a singleton in its sample. The chain is built from TRBV7-2 and TRBJ2-2, with 9 bases matching TRBD2. Unmatched junction bases numbered 13, after V lost 5 bases and J lost 6 bases. The CDR3 spans 17 residues. From germline, CDR1 is SGHTA and CDR2 FQGNSA. Written as DNA, the CDR3 is TGTGCCAGCAGCCCTCTCGGTAGCGGGAGCGCCGCCGGGGAGCTGTTTTTT. Translation gives CASSPLGSGSAAGELFF.

In its sample, this clone was seen once. V is TRBV4-1 and J is TRBJ1-5; D is unclear. The V and J ends lost 4 bases and 6 bases respectively, with 10 bases between them. The CDR3 runs 13 residues. The germline gives CDR1 MGHRA, CDR2 YSYEKL. This CDR3 reads CASSLENRQPQHF. The CDR3 nucleotides read TGCGCCAGCAGCCTAGAAAACCGTCAGCCCCAGCATTTT.

This clone showed up just once. V and J are TRBV5-1 and TRBJ1-2; TRBD1 might be the D (5 bases). The length of the CDR3 is 16 residues. The germline V gene encodes CDR1 SGHRS and CDR2 YFSETQ. Trimming left V 0 bases short and J 0 bases short, with 12 bases between. CDR3 sequence reads: CASSLAGGSSNYGYTF. CDR3 nucleotide sequence: TGCGCCAGCAGCTTGGCCGGGGGGTCTTCTAACTATGGCTACACCTTC.

This chain joins TRBV10-2 and TRBJ2-5; the match to TRBD2 covers 8 bases. J lost 2 bases, V lost 6 bases, and 5 bases had no gene match. The germline V gene encodes CDR1 WSHSY and CDR2 SAAADI. The CDR3 runs 14 residues. Here the CDR3 reads CASRGGGWQETQYF. Here the CDR3 DNA reads TGCGCCAGCAGGGGCGGGGGGTGGCAAGAGACCCAGTACTTC.

V and J are TRBV14 and TRBJ2-4, with D tentatively TRBD1 or TRBD2 (6 bases each). The CDR3 covers 14 residues. The V gene lost 4 bases and the J gene lost 7 bases, with 14 bases spanning the gap. The germline CDR1 and CDR2 sequences are SGHDN and FVKESK. CDR3 DNA sequence: TGTGCCAGCAGCCTTTACGGGGGCTTGAACATTCAGTACTTC. Protein: CASSLYGGLNIQYF.

The rearrangement links TRBV6-5 to TRBJ1-2; D is unclear. Germline values: CDR1 MNHEY, CDR2 SVGAGI. This CDR3 comprises 14 residues. Trimming shortened V by 0 bases and J by 2 bases, and 7 bases separated the two germline ends. This chain's CDR3 is CASSYSEGNYGYTF. In DNA, the CDR3 is TGTGCCAGCAGTTACTCGGAAGGGAACTATGGCTACACCTTC.

The rearrangement links TRBV28 to TRBJ2-5, with 7 nucleotides matching TRBD2. V gave up 4 bases and J gave up 5 bases; unmatched junction bases: 10. CDR3 length: 15 amino acids. Germline CDR1 and CDR2: MDHEN and SYDVKM. The CDR3 DNA reads as TGTGCCAGCAGTTACCCTGGGGGAGGGAGGGAGACCCAGTACTTC. It encodes CASSYPGGGRETQYF.

The chain employs TRBV6-1 and TRBJ1-2, with a weak D call TRBD1 (6 bases). Trimming pared 6 bases from V and 3 bases from J, leaving 17 bases between. Germline CDR1 reads MNHNS; CDR2 reads SASEGT. The CDR3 is 15 residues long. DNA for the CDR3: TGTGCCAGCAGGGACCGGACAGTCTGGGACTATGGCTACACCTTC. Its translation is CASRDRTVWDYGYTF.

The chain joins TRBV6-1 to TRBJ2-7, with D perhaps matching TRBD2 (5 bases). V lost 4 bases to trimming and J lost 4 bases, with 11 bases between them. This CDR3 is 13 amino acids long. Per germline, CDR1 MNHNS and CDR2 SASEGT. In DNA, the CDR3 is TGTGCCAGCAGTGCAGCGGAGCAGTACGAGCAGTACTTC. This sequence encodes CASSAAEQYEQYF.

V is TRBV5-1 and J is TRBJ2-3, with no clear D. Trimming shortened V by 4 bases and J by 1 base, and 13 bases separated the two germline ends. The CDR3 spans 15 residues. Germline V lookup: CDR1 SGHRS, CDR2 YFSETQ. CDR3 DNA sequence: TGCGCCAGCAGCCCCCAATGGCAGGGCACAGATACGCAGTATTTT. This gives the protein CASSPQWQGTDTQYF.

This chain joins TRBV19 and TRBJ2-5; TRBD1 aligns across 7 bases. Germline CDR1 and CDR2: LNHDA and SQIVND (reference sequence). CDR3 length equals 15 residues. The ends lost 6 bases at V and 3 bases at J; junction bases unmatched: 10. DNA for the CDR3: TGTGCCAGTAGCATCACCGGGACAGTAAAAGAGACCCAGTACTTC. Translation gives CASSITGTVKETQYF.